This entry concerns a single TCR beta chain. Its matching antigen is unknown. These data come from a study of tumor and adjacent non-tumor tissue in lung cancer. Findings and limits, study-wide: Higher tumor TCR diversity was associated with shorter survival. TCR diversity was significantly greater in tumor than normal lung tissue.

RNA was extracted from bulk tissue without any cell sorting. A modified ARM-PCR protocol with three rounds of nested PCR amplified TCRbeta. TCRdb passed the multiplex PCR reads through MiXCR, listing each CDR3 protein once. The table records about 200,000 distinct CDR3 sequences, 71% of them present only once. CDR1 PRHDT and CDR2 FYEKMQ come from the germline V gene (reference sequence). The CDR3 is 15 amino acids. Trimming cost V 5 bases and J 8 bases, with 19 bases left between them. This chain connects TRBV13 to TRBJ2-1; D is unresolved. Sequenced sample: lung tumor tissue. This clonotype was sampled from a man in his 60s with non-small cell lung cancer. CDR3 residues: CASSRSWSSYDEQFF. CDR3 DNA sequence: TGTGCCAGCAGCCGATCGTGGAGCTCTTACGATGAGCAGTTCTTC.